The clone carrying this TCR beta chain was recorded at least ten times. What it recognizes is unknown. This record comes from a study of T cell repertoires in cytomegalovirus infection. Looking at the study overall: An indication of both CMV infection and matching HLA type came from public TCR beta signatures. Findings of the study overall: There were HLA-C-restricted CMV-specific TCR beta clonotypes dominating the ex vivo response.

TCRdb analysed the reads with MiXCR anew, one entry per CDR3 protein. The sample carries some 230,000 distinct CDR3 sequences, under 25% recorded once. This CDR3 is 13 amino acids long. V was pared by 5 bases and J by 4 bases, with 5 bases of the junction left unmatched. The V and J genes are TRBV12-3 or TRBV12-4 and TRBJ2-7; 7 bases are a match to TRBD2. Material: CD8+ T cells from PBMCs. The TCR comes from a human donor in good health (CMV status not recorded). Some clones in this sample may be carry-over from other donors' samples. CDR3 in amino acids: CASSPGTIYEQYF. The DNA for the CDR3 is TGTGCCAGCAGTCCAGGGACTATTTACGAGCAGTACTTC.